The 27 T cell receptor beta chains presented below share a single source sample, sequenced in a study of T cell responses to AZD1222 COVID-19 vaccine. Produced via immunoSEQ multiplex PCR; TCRdb's table is partial and in-frame only. The sample lists 130,000 to 150,000 clones, 90% to 95% occurring once. This sample comprised peripheral blood, obtained after recovery from COVID-19. Receptors were obtained from an adult who had recovered from COVID-19.

J is TRBJ2-5 and V is TRBV5-1; D may be TRBD1 or TRBD2 (5 bases each). The CDR3 spans 15 residues. Trimming left V 3 bases short and J 1 base short, with 13 bases between. Germline CDR1 SGHRS, CDR2 YFSETQ. The CDR3 reads CASSSTGGIQETQYF. DNA of the CDR3: TGCGCCAGCAGCTCGACTGGGGGAATCCAAGAGACCCAGTACTTC.

This sequence joins TRBV28 and TRBJ2-7, with a weak D call TRBD2 (6 bases). Germline V CDR1 and CDR2: MDHEN, SYDVKM. Trimming pared 10 bases from V and 3 bases from J, leaving 13 bases between. The CDR3 spans 12 residues. As DNA, the CDR3 is TGTGCCACGGGGGAGACCGGCTACGAGCAGTACTTC. Protein product: CATGETGYEQYF.

This chain connects TRBV28 to TRBJ1-5; 8 bases align to TRBD1. V shed 4 bases, J shed 7 bases, and the junction held 9 bases outside the gene matches. This CDR3 is built from 15 residues. The germline gives CDR1 MDHEN, CDR2 SYDVKM. DNA for the CDR3: TGTGCCAGCAGTTCCCCCTCGACAGGGGTACAGCCCCAGCATTTT. Residues: CASSSPSTGVQPQHF.

The chain joins TRBV9 to TRBJ2-7; D may be TRBD2 (5 bases). The CDR3 totals 14 residues. V dropped 1 base and J dropped 1 base, with 9 bases sitting between them. The germline gives CDR1 SGDLS, CDR2 YYNGEE. This CDR3 reads CASSVSGLSYEQYF. CDR3 DNA: TGTGCCAGCAGCGTATCCGGACTTTCCTACGAGCAGTACTTC.

The chain uses TRBV6-1 and TRBJ2-7; D gene uncertain. The ends were cut back, 1 base at V and 3 bases at J, with 13 bases in the middle. CDR3 length: 15 amino acids. The germline V gene encodes CDR1 MNHNS and CDR2 SASEGT. The CDR3 loop reads CASSEGAHYYYEQYF. CDR3 coding DNA: TGTGCCAGCAGTGAAGGGGCTCACTACTACTACGAGCAGTACTTC.

In this sample, this clone turned up a few times. The gene calls are TRBV24-1 and TRBJ2-1, with 9 bases lining up with TRBD1. Trimming cost V 3 bases and J 0 bases; bases outside gene matches: 11. The CDR3 extends over 19 amino acids. Germline V gene sequence: CDR1 KGHDR, CDR2 SFDVKD. This CDR3 reads CATSDDIVGQGSSYNEQFF. DNA for the CDR3: TGTGCCACCAGTGATGATATTGTGGGACAGGGAAGCTCCTACAATGAGCAGTTCTTC.

This chain uses TRBV11-2 with TRBJ1-4; TRBD1 aligns across 8 bases. Germline CDR1 SGHAT, CDR2 FQNNGV. The CDR3 spans 19 residues. V was clipped by 1 base and J by 4 bases; unmatched bases: 14. The CDR3 DNA sequence: TGTGCCAGCAGCTTAGTACCCCTCTGGACAGGGAAGTATAATGAAAAACTGTTTTTT. Translating it yields CASSLVPLWTGKYNEKLFF.

This chain connects TRBV6-5 to TRBJ1-1; possible D gene TRBD1, 5 bases. The germline V gene has CDR1 MNHEY and CDR2 SVGAGI. With 6 bases removed from V and 3 bases from J, the gap between germline ends came to 8 bases. The CDR3 is made up of 12 amino acids. This CDR3 reads CASRKGDTEAFF. DNA for the CDR3: TGTGCCAGCAGGAAAGGGGACACTGAAGCTTTCTTT.

This chain joins TRBV3-1 (or the pseudogene TRBV3-2) and TRBJ1-5; D might be TRBD1 (5 bases). V dropped 1 base and J dropped 7 bases, with 14 bases sitting between them. Germline-derived CDR1 and CDR2 are LGHDT and YNNKEL (reference sequence). This CDR3 region has 15 residues. The CDR3: CASSQGGMGGQPQHF. The CDR3 DNA sequence: TGTGCCAGCAGCCAAGGGGGAATGGGGGGACAGCCCCAGCATTTT.

This rearrangement joins TRBV2 to TRBJ2-1; D is uncertain. CDR3 size: 18 residues. The germline V gene encodes CDR1 SNHLY and CDR2 FYNNEI. Trimming cost V 7 bases and J 1 base, with 23 bases left between them. CDR3 residues: CASTPGPDRPRSYNEQFF. DNA of the CDR3: TGTGCCAGCACCCCTGGGCCAGACCGTCCGAGGTCCTACAATGAGCAGTTCTTC.

J is TRBJ2-7 and V is TRBV7-9, with 9 bases fitting TRBD2. The CDR3 extends over 19 amino acids. Unmatched junction bases numbered 17, after V lost 5 bases and J lost 0 bases. CDR1 and CDR2 (germline): SEHNR, FQNEAQ (reference sequence). The chain's CDR3 is CASSRWVLAGITNSYEQYF. The CDR3 bases are TGTGCCAGCAGCCGTTGGGTCCTAGCGGGAATAACTAACTCCTACGAGCAGTACTTC.

The rearrangement links TRBV28 to TRBJ2-5, with 7 nucleotides matching TRBD2. Per the germline V gene, CDR1 is MDHEN and CDR2 is SYDVKM. The CDR3 has 17 residues. V lost 6 bases and J lost 2; bases outside the gene matches: 15. CDR3 DNA sequence: TGTGCCAGCAGCTCTTGGGCTAGCGGAAAATATCAAGAGACCCAGTACTTC. Protein: CASSSWASGKYQETQYF.

The V call is TRBV30, the J call TRBJ2-1, with 10 bases that match TRBD2. Germline values: CDR1 GTSNPN, CDR2 SVGIG (reference sequence). The CDR3 extends over 15 amino acids. V gave up 2 bases and J gave up 2 bases; unmatched junction bases: 3. CDR3 DNA: TGTGCCTGGAGTATAGCGGGAGGAGCCTACAATGAGCAGTTCTTC. Amino acid sequence: CAWSIAGGAYNEQFF.

The chain uses TRBV19 and TRBJ2-7; a weak D match, TRBD2 (5 bases). The CDR3 loop spans 12 amino acids. Germline CDR1 and CDR2: LNHDA and SQIVND (reference sequence). Trimming cost V 6 bases and J 3 bases, with 9 bases left between them. The CDR3 DNA follows: TGTGCCAGTAGAGGTGGACTCTACGAGCAGTACTTC. Its protein product is CASRGGLYEQYF.

The chain employs TRBV27 and TRBJ2-2, with 8 nucleotides matching TRBD2. Germline V gene lookup returns CDR1 MNHEY and CDR2 SMNVEV (reference sequence). The CDR3 is 16 residues long. The V gene end was trimmed by 4 bases and the J gene end by 0 bases; junction bases not matched to a gene: 4. The CDR3 nucleotides read TGTGCCAGCAGTTCCCTTAGCGGGGCGAACACCGGGGAGCTGTTTTTT. Translating gives CASSSLSGANTGELFF.

The gene calls are TRBV7-6 and TRBJ2-3; 7 bases map to TRBD2. Germline loops: CDR1 SGHVS, CDR2 FNYEAQ. This CDR3 contains 15 residues. The V and J ends lost 7 bases and 9 bases, in that order; junction bases with no gene match: 16. The CDR3 DNA reads as TGTGCCAGCACCAACCGGGCTAGCGGTGAGAAGACGCAGTATTTT. Translated: CASTNRASGEKTQYF. The full variable domain, with the rest looked up from reference TRBV7-6 and TRBJ2-3, is GAGVSQSPRYKVTKRGQDVALRCDPISGHVSLYWYRQALGQGPEFLTYFNYEAQQDKSGLPNDRFSAERPEGSISTLTIQRTEQRDSAMYRCASTNRASGEKTQYFGPGTRLTVL.

The CDR3, as DNA: TGTGCCATGCAGCGGGAGTTGGGCACCGGGGAGCTGTTTTTT. Translation: CAMQRELGTGELFF. This chain joins TRBV10-3 and TRBJ2-2, with 8 bases aligning to TRBD2. The CDR3 contains 14 residues. Looked up from germline, CDR1 is ENHRY and CDR2 is SYGVKD. J lost 4 bases, V lost 9 bases, and 7 bases had no gene match.

This chain uses TRBV11-2 with TRBJ2-2; 11 bases align to TRBD2. The V gene end was trimmed by 3 bases and the J gene end by 1 base; junction bases not matched to a gene: 1. Germline CDR1 is SGHAT and CDR2 is FQNNGV. The CDR3 extends over 16 amino acids. CDR3 nucleotide sequence: TGTGCCAGCAGCTTTGGGACTAGCGGGAACACCGGGGAGCTGTTTTTT. This sequence encodes CASSFGTSGNTGELFF.

The chain is built from TRBV25-1 and TRBJ1-1; 8 bases line up with TRBD1. Looked up from germline, CDR1 is MGHDK and CDR2 is SYGVNS. This CDR3 is built from 13 residues. The ends lost 7 bases at V and 5 bases at J; junction bases unmatched: 6. CDR3 residues: CASTGQGLTEAFF. The CDR3 bases are TGTGCCAGCACCGGACAGGGTTTAACTGAAGCTTTCTTT. The variable domain in full, completed from reference TRBV25-1 and TRBJ1-1, reads EADIYQTPRYLVIGTGKKITLECSQTMGHDKMYWYQQDPGMELHLIHYSYGVNSTEKGDLSSESTVSRIRTEHFPLTLESARPSHTSQYLCASTGQGLTEAFFGQGTRLTVV.

This rearrangement joins TRBV27 to TRBJ2-2, with TRBD1 matching 7 bases. Germline lookup yields CDR1 MNHEY and CDR2 SMNVEV (reference sequence). V dropped 0 bases and J dropped 9; count of bases not matched to a gene: 7. The CDR3 extends over 15 amino acids. The CDR3 loop is CASSLSPRGGRELFF. CDR3 DNA: TGTGCCAGCAGTTTATCCCCCCGAGGGGGCCGGGAGCTGTTTTTT.

This chain connects TRBV5-1 to TRBJ2-5; TRBD2 might be the D (6 bases). Trimming took off 3 bases at V and 7 bases at J, with 13 bases between the two ends. CDR1 is SGHRS, CDR2 YFSETQ, per germline. The CDR3 covers 13 residues. The CDR3 loop reads CASSSGDRGTQYF. In DNA form, the CDR3 reads TGCGCCAGCAGCTCGGGGGATCGGGGGACCCAGTACTTC.

The chain uses TRBV28 and TRBJ2-7; D remains ambiguous. V was shortened by 1 base and J by 0 bases, with 10 bases between the two germline ends. Germline CDR1 and CDR2: MDHEN and SYDVKM. The CDR3 is made up of 15 amino acids. CDR3 sequence reads: CASSLSQPYSYEQYF. The CDR3 coding sequence is TGTGCCAGCAGTTTATCACAACCCTACTCCTACGAGCAGTACTTC.

The rearrangement joins TRBV29-1 to TRBJ1-2; D ambiguous. The CDR3 is made up of 14 amino acids. With 3 bases removed from V and 10 bases from J, the gap between germline ends came to 21 bases. Germline CDR1 SQVTM, CDR2 ANQGSEA. Here the CDR3 DNA reads TGCAGCGTTGACGAGGGCGGCAGGAAATTCGACTACACCTTC. It specifies CSVDEGGRKFDYTF.

The V call is TRBV28, the J call TRBJ2-3; perhaps TRBD1 as D (5 bases). The V and J ends lost 3 bases and 2 bases respectively, with 9 bases between them. The CDR3 extends over 14 amino acids. Germline assignment: CDR1 MDHEN and CDR2 SYDVKM. CDR3 nucleotides: TGTGCCAGCAGTTTGGGGCAGATCACAGATACGCAGTATTTT. Encoded protein: CASSLGQITDTQYF. Full variable domain (outside the CDR3, taken from reference TRBV28 and TRBJ2-3): DVKVTQSSRYLVKRTGEKVFLECVQDMDHENMFWYRQDPGLGLRLIYFSYDVKMKEKGDIPEGYSVSREKKERFSLILESASTNQTSMYLCASSLGQITDTQYFGPGTRLTVL.

This clone was picked up a small number of times. J is TRBJ1-2 and V is TRBV4-1; no clear D. The germline V gene has CDR1 MGHRA and CDR2 YSYEKL. The CDR3 is 16 amino acids. V was clipped by 1 base and J by 8 bases, with 20 bases between them. The CDR3 coding sequence is TGCGCCAGCAGCCAAGTTATCCGGACCCCGATTGGGGGCTACACCTTC. Translation gives CASSQVIRTPIGGYTF.

The gene calls are TRBV13 and TRBJ2-5, with TRBD2 matching over 14 bases. This CDR3 contains 18 residues. V lost 5 bases and J lost 4; bases outside the gene matches: 12. The germline CDR1 and CDR2 sequences are PRHDT and FYEKMQ (reference sequence). CDR3 residues: CASSLSEGLAGEGETQYF. DNA for the CDR3: TGTGCCAGCAGCCTAAGTGAGGGACTAGCGGGGGAGGGAGAGACCCAGTACTTC.

V and J are TRBV21-1 and TRBJ1-5; the D call TRBD1 from the table was never checked on the DNA. TRBV21-1 is a recognized pseudogene. The CDR3 contains 19 residues. The CDR3 nucleotides are TGTGCCAGCAGCAAAGCGCGGGCAGGACAGGCTTTAATTTGTGGGCCCCAGCATTTT. As protein: CASSKARAGQALICGPQHF.